Sequencing of this T cell receptor beta chain was carried out in a study of cytomegalovirus exposure and HLA in healthy donors. Study-level points and caveats: The study recorded 150 to 200 TCR beta chains that were cytomegalovirus-associated.

The CDR3 length is 16 residues. The V end lost 1 base, the J end lost 5 bases, and 13 bases lay between the germline ends. Germline V gives CDR1 SGHRS, CDR2 YFSETQ. Sequencing used immunoSEQ multiplex PCR; TCRdb keeps in-frame clones, though not all of them. The data contain some 130,000 clones, approximately 90% of them seen just once; the ten biggest clones take up under 6.5%. Concerning this clone: Its antigen is as yet unknown.

Sequenced: PBMCs. The chain has TRBV5-1 and TRBJ1-6, with a tentative D call TRBD1 (6 bases). The receptor comes from a woman aged 18-30 years in good health and CMV-seropositive. The DNA for the CDR3 is TGCGCCAGCAGCTTGTCCGCGGCAGGGGATAATTCACCCCTCCACTTT. Its translation: CASSLSAAGDNSPLHF.